This record covers a single T cell receptor beta chain. Antigen unknown. A junction end diverges from the germline sequence, so it may reflect a read error. CDR1 is ENHRY and CDR2 is SYGVKD in the germline V gene. The CDR3 is 14 amino acids. The use of a sample-barcoded 5' primer and a J-beta primer mix characterized a second PCR of 7 to 11 cycles. TCRdb redid the calling of the 5' RACE reads with MiXCR, one entry per CDR3 protein. Seen here are roughly 680,000 distinct CDR3 sequences, over 40% observed once, and the top ten hold approximately 15%. This entry is derived from a study of blood T cells in healthy people across ages. Study-level results: When set beside aged donors, long-lived donors presented more naive CD4+ cells and higher diversity.

The clonotype originates from a woman older than 75 in good health. This chain links TRBV10-3 with TRBJ2-7; 7 bases align to TRBD1. Sequenced input: blood. CDR3 coding DNA: TGTGCCACTTCCTCGGGACAGAGCTCCTACGAGCGGTACTTC. Encoded protein: CATSSGQSSYERYF.